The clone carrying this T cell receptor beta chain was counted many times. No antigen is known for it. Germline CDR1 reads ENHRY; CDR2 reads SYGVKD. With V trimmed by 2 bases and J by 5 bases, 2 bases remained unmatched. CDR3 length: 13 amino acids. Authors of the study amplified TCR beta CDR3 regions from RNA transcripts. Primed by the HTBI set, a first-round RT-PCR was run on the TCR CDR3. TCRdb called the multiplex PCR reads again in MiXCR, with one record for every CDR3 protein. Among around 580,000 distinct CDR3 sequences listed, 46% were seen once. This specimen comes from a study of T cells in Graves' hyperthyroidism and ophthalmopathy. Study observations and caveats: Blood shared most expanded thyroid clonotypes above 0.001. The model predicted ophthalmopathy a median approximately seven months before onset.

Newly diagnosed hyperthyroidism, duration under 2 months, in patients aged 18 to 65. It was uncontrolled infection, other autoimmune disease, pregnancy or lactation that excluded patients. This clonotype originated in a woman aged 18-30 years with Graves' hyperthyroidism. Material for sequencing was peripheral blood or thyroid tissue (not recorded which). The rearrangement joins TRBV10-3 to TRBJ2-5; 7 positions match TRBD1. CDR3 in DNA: TGTGCCATCAGTGAGACAGGGGACGAGACCCAGTACTTC. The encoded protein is CAISETGDETQYF.